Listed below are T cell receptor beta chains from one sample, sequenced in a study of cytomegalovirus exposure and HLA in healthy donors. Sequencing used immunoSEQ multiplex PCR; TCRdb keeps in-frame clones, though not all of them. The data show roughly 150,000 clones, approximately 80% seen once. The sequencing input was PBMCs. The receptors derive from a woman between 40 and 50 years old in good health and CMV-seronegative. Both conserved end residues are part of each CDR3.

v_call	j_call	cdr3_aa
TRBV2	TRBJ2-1	CASSEGVGLAALIRAFF
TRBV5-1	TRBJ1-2	CASSHLKMQGDYGYTF
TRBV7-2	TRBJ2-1	CASSLEPGGQFF
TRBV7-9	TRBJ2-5	CASSFSGPQETQYF
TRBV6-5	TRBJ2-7	CASRQESEQYF
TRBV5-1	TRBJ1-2	CASSLDQGANYGYTF
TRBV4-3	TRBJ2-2	CASSRLISTSGSGSGELFF
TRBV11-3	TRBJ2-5	CASSFGTGLGRTQYF
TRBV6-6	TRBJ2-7	CASSYLGQGYEQYF
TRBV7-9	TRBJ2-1	CASSPPRDRGDNEQFF
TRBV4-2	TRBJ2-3	CASSQVGGVSDTQYF
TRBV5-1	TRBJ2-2	CASSLGTSGYTGELFF
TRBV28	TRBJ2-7	CASRTSPVGRPYEQYF
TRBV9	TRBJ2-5	CASSAGTVETQYF
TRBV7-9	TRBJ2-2	CAIARPRLGTGGPFGELFF
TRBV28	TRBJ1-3	CASTTGTGALSGNTIYF
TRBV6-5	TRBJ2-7	CASSPPQGRSEQYF
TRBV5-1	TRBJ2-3	CASSPGLAGITDTQYF
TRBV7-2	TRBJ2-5	CASSKTRVKETQYF
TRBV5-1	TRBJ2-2	CASSLAPGLAGGPAGELFF
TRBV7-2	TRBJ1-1	CASSLSPLRGAFF
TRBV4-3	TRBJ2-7	CASRGGVRTSYEQYF
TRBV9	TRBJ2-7	CASSPGVSSYVQYF
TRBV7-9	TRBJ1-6	CAVRPGYYNSPLHF
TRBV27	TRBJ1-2	CASRYRGAGYTF
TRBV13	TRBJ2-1	CASSSRGAGGQQFF
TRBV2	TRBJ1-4	CASSDGRVKEKLFF